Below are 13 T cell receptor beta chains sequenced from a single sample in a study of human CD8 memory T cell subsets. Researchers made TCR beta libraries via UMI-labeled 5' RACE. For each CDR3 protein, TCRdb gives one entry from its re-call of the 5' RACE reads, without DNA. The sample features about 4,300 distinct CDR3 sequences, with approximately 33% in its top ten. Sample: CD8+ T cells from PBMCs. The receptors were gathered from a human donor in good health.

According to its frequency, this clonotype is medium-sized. The CDR3 sequence is CASSSTPPGTQYF. This chain links TRBV27 with TRBJ2-5; the TRBD1 assignment by TCRdb is unverifiable without DNA. Per the germline V gene, CDR1 is MNHEY and CDR2 is SMNVEV (reference sequence). The CDR3 length is 13 residues.

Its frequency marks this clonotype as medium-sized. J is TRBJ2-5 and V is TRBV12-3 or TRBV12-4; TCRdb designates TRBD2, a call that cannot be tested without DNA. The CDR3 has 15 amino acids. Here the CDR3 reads CASSLRLAGEETQYF.

CDR3 loop: CASSFFEEAFF. The genes are TRBV28 and TRBJ1-1. This CDR3 spans 11 amino acids. Germline V CDR1 and CDR2: MDHEN, SYDVKM.

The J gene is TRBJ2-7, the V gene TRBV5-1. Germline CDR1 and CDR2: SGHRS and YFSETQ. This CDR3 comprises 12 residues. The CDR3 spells CASSPQGYEQYF.

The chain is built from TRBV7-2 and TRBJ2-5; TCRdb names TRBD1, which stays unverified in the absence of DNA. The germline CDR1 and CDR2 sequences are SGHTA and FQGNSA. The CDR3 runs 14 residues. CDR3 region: CASSLAWGVETQYF.

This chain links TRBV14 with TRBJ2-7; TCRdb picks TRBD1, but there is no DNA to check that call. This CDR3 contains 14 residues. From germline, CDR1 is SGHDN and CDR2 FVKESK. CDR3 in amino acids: CASSQVGGHNEQYF.

Here the CDR3 reads CASSFGPGTGLGADTQYF. The V gene is TRBV27, the J gene TRBJ2-3; TCRdb gives TRBD1 as the D gene, but with no DNA this cannot be confirmed. Germline assignment: CDR1 MNHEY and CDR2 SMNVEV (reference sequence). This CDR3 comprises 18 residues.

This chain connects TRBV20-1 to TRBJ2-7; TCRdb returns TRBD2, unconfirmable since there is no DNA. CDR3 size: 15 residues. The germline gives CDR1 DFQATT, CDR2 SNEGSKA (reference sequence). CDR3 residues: CSARWGRGEGYEQYF.

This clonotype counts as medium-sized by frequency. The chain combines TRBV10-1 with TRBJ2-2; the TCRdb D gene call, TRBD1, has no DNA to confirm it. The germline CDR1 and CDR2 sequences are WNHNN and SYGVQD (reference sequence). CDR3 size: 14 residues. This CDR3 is CASHSIRVGGELFF.

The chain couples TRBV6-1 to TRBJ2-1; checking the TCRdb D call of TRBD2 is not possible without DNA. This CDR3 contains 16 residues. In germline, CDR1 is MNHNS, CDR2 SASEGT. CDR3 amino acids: CASTAQEGSGNNEQFF.

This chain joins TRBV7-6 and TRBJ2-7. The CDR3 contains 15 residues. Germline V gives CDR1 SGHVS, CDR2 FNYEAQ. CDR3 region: CASSPGSGGSYEQYF.

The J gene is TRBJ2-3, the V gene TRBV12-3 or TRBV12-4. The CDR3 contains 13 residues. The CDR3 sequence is CASSHYYTDTQYF.

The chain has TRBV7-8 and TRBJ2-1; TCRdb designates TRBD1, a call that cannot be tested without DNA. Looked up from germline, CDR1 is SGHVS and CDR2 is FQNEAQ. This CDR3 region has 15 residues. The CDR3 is CASSLYLQGFHEQFF.